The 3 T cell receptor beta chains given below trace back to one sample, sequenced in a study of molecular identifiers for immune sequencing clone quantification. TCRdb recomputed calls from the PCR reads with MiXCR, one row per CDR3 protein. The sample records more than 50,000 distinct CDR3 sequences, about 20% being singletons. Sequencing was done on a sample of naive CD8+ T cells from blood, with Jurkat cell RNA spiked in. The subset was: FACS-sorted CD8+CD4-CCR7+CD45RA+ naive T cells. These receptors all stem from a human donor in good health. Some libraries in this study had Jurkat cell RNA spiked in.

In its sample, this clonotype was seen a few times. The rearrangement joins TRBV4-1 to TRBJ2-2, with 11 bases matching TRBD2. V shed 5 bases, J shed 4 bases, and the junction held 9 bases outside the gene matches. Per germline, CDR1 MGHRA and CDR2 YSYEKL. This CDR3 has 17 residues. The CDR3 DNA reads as TGCGCCAGCAGCGGACCGGGACTAGCGGTCTCCACCGGGGAGCTGTTTTTT. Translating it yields CASSGPGLAVSTGELFF.

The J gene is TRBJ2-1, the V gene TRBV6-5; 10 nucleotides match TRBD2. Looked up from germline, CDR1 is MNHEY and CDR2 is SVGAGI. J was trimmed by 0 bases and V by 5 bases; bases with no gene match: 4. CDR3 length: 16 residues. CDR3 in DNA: TGTGCCAGCAGTCCCCTAGCGGGAGCCTCCTACAATGAGCAGTTCTTC. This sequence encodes CASSPLAGASYNEQFF.

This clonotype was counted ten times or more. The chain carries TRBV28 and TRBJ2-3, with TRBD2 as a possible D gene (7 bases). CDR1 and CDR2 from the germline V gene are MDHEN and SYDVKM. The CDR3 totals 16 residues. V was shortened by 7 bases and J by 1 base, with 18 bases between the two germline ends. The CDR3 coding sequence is TGTGCCAGCACAAAATCGGGGGGCAAGGGCACAGATACGCAGTATTTT. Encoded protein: CASTKSGGKGTDTQYF.